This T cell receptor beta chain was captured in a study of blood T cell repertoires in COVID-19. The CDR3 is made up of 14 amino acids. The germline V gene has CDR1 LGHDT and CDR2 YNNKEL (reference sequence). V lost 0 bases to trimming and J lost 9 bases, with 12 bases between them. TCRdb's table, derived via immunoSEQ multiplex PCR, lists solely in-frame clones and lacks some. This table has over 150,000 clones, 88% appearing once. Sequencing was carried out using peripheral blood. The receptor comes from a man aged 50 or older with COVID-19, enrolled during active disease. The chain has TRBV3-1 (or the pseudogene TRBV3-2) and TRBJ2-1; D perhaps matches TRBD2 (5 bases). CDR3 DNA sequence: TGTGCCAGCAGCCAAGACACTAGGTCGTCTGAGCAGTTCTTC. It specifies CASSQDTRSSEQFF.